This T cell receptor (beta chain) was observed in a study of blood T cell repertoires in COVID-19. Clones were sequenced by immunoSEQ multiplex PCR, and TCRdb holds only the in-frame ones, with some missing. The data contain about 130,000 clones, about 74% of them singletons. V was clipped by 7 bases and J by 4 bases; unmatched bases: 8. The CDR3 has 15 amino acids. The germline gives CDR1 MNHEY, CDR2 SMNVEV (reference sequence). The receptor was isolated from a man aged 60 to 69 with acute or convalescent COVID-19. The sequencing sample was made of peripheral blood. The chain is built from TRBV27 and TRBJ2-3; TRBD2 matches 10 bases. For the CDR3, the DNA is TGTGCCAGCAAACGAATAGCGGGAGGCGCAGATACGCAGTATTTT. This gives the protein CASKRIAGGADTQYF.